This is a list of T cell receptor beta chains from one sample in a study of T cell repertoires in cytomegalovirus infection. TCRdb passed the reads through MiXCR, listing each CDR3 protein once. The sample holds approximately 220,000 distinct CDR3 sequences; roughly 34% are singletons and the top ten take about 60%. No antigens are known for them. Source: CD8+ T cells from cultured PBMCs, taken from culture after CMV antigen stimulation. All receptors derive from a human donor in good health (CMV status not recorded). Some clones in this sample may be carry-over from other donors' samples. CDR3s include the opening cysteine and the closing phenylalanine or tryptophan. D genes are given only for firm matches. Clone size, where shown, is once, few, many, or a class for clones that have expanded.

TGTGCCAGCAGCGTAGGAGGTGGGGGCATCTACAATGAGCAGTTCTTC,CASSVGGGGIYNEQFF,-,TRBJ2-1,TRBV9,-
TGTGCCAGCAGCTTCCAGACAGGGACCTACGAGCAGTACTTC,CASSFQTGTYEQYF,TRBD1,TRBJ2-7,TRBV7-2,many
TGTGCCAGCAGCCCCCGAAGGGTAGGGGACGGGTACACAGATACGCAGTATTTT,CASSPRRVGDGYTDTQYF,-,TRBJ2-3,TRBV7-8,few
TGCAGTGCTACTGAACAGGGGAAAATAGACACTGAAGCTTTCTTT,CSATEQGKIDTEAFF,TRBD1,TRBJ1-1,TRBV20-1,-
TGTGCCAGCAGCTCATCCGGGGCCGGGGAGCTGTTTTTT,CASSSSGAGELFF,-,TRBJ2-2,TRBV7-6,few
TGTGCCAGCAGCTACACAGGGGAGGCTGAAGCTTTCTTT,CASSYTGEAEAFF,TRBD1,TRBJ1-1,TRBV5-4,-
TGTGCCAGCAGCCCACTTCCGGGGAGTGGGGGCTACGAGCAGTACTTC,CASSPLPGSGGYEQYF,-,TRBJ2-7,TRBV7-9,-
TGTGCCAGCAGCCTGTCCCCCTTGGCGGGGTTCTACAATGAGCAGTTCTTC,CASSLSPLAGFYNEQFF,-,TRBJ2-1,TRBV9,-
TGTGCCAGCAGTTTTAAGGCAGGGAAGCGCAATCAGCCCCAGCATTTT,CASSFKAGKRNQPQHF,-,TRBJ1-5,TRBV27,-
TGTGCCAGCAGCTTTGATATCGAAGCTTTCTTT,CASSFDIEAFF,-,TRBJ1-1,TRBV11-2,-
TGTGCCAGTAGTTATAACAGAAACACTGAAGCTTTCTTT,CASSYNRNTEAFF,-,TRBJ1-1,TRBV19,-
TGTGCCAGCAGCAGTAGGGAGGCGGATGAGCAGTTCTTC,CASSSREADEQFF,-,TRBJ2-1,TRBV13,-
TGTGCCAGCAGTTACTCGAATCCGGCAGGGGATAATTCACCCCTCCACTTT,CASSYSNPAGDNSPLHF,-,TRBJ1-6,TRBV6-6,few
TGCGCCAGCAGTGATGAGCGAACATACAATGAGCAGTTCTTC,CASSDERTYNEQFF,-,TRBJ2-1,TRBV10-2,-
TGTGCCAGCAGAAACAGGGATAGCAATCAGCCCCAGCATTTT,CASRNRDSNQPQHF,-,TRBJ1-5,TRBV6-2/TRBV6-3,few
TGTGCCAGCAGCCCCCGGGGCCCACGGAATAGGGTTGAAAAACTGTTTTTT,CASSPRGPRNRVEKLFF,-,TRBJ1-4,TRBV7-2,-
TGCGCCAGCAGGGGTGACAGGGAAGCTGGCTACACCTTC,CASRGDREAGYTF,TRBD1,TRBJ1-2,TRBV5-1,few
TGTGCCAGCAGCCCGCCGAACACTGAAGCTTTCTTT,CASSPPNTEAFF,-,TRBJ1-1,TRBV25-1,-
TGTGCCAGCAGCTTTTCTAGCGGGAATACGCAGTATTTT,CASSFSSGNTQYF,TRBD2,TRBJ2-3,TRBV11-2,-
TGTGCCAGCGAGGCGCGGGGGGGTGAGCAGTTCTTC,CASEARGGEQFF,TRBD2,TRBJ2-1,TRBV6-8,-
TGTGCCAGCAGCGATCCGGGACTTAGCACAGATACGCAGTATTTT,CASSDPGLSTDTQYF,-,TRBJ2-3,TRBV9,many
TGTGCCAGCAGCGAGAGACCTAGCGGGAGCTCCTACGAGCAGTACTTC,CASSERPSGSSYEQYF,TRBD2,TRBJ2-7,TRBV9,-
TGTGCCACCAGTGATTTGCGGGGCGGACAGGGCCCTAGCTCCTACAATGAGCAGTTCTTC,CATSDLRGGQGPSSYNEQFF,TRBD1,TRBJ2-1,TRBV24-1,-
TGTGCCAGCAGTTACTCTCCTATGGGGAACACTGAAGCTTTCTTT,CASSYSPMGNTEAFF,-,TRBJ1-1,TRBV6-5,-
TGTGCCAGTAGTATGTTTGGGGGGGTAAATCAGCCCCAGCATTTT,CASSMFGGVNQPQHF,-,TRBJ1-5,TRBV19,-
TGTGCCAGCAGATCCGGGGGTAAAGGTGATTCGGGAGCTTTCTTT,CASRSGGKGDSGAFF,-,TRBJ1-1,TRBV27,-